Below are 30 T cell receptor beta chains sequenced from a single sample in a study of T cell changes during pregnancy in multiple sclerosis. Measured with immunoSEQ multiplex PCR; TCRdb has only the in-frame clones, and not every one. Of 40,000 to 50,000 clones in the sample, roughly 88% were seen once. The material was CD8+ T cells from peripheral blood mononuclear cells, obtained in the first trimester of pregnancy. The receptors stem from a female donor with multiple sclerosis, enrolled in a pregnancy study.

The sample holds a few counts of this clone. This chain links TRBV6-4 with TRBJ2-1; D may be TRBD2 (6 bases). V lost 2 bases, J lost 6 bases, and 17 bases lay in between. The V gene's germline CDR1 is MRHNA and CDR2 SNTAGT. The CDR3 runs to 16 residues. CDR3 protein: CASSDTAGRSSNEQFF. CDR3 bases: TGTGCCAGCAGTGACACGGCAGGGAGGAGTAGCAATGAGCAGTTCTTC.

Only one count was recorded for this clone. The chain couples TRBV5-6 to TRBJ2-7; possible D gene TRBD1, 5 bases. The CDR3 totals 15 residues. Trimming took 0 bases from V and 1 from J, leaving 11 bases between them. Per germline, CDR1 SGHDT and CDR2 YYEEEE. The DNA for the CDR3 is TGTGCCAGCAGCTTGGTAGGGGATCGATCCTACGAGCAGTACTTC. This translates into CASSLVGDRSYEQYF.

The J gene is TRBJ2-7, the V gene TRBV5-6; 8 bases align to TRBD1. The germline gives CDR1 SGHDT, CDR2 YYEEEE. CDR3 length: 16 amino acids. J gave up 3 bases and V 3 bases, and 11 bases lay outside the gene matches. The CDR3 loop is CASSSKQGGLVYEQYF. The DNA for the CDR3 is TGTGCCAGCAGCTCGAAACAGGGGGGATTAGTCTACGAGCAGTACTTC. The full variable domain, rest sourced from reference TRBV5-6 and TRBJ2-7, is DAGVTQSPTHLIKTRGQQVTLRCSPKSGHDTVSWYQQALGQGPQFIFQYYEEEERQRGNFPDRFSGHQFPNYSSELNVNALLLGDSALYLCASSSKQGGLVYEQYFGPGTRLTVT.

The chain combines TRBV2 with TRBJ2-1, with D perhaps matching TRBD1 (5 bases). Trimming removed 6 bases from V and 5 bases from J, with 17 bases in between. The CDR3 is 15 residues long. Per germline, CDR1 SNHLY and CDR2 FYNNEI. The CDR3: CASRATLQAHNEQFF. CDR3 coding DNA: TGTGCCAGCAGGGCCACGTTACAGGCACACAATGAGCAGTTCTTC. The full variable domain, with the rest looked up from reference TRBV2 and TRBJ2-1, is EPEVTQTPSHQVTQMGQEVILRCVPISNHLYFYWYRQILGQKVEFLVSFYNNEISEKSEIFDDQFSVERPDGSNFTLKIRSTKLEDSAMYFCASRATLQAHNEQFFGPGTRLTVL.

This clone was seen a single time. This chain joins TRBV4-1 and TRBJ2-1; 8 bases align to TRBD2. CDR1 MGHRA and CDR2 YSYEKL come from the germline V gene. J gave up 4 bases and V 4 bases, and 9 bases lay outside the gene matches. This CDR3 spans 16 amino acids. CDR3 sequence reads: CASSRDETSAYNEQFF. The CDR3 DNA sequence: TGCGCCAGCAGCCGGGACGAGACTAGCGCGTACAATGAGCAGTTCTTC.

The CDR3 loop reads CASSHGQGIYEQYF. The CDR3 DNA is TGCGCCAGCAGCCACGGACAGGGGATCTACGAGCAGTACTTC. The chain combines TRBV4-1 with TRBJ2-7, with 9 bases matching TRBD1. There are 14 residues in the CDR3. Germline trimming cut 3 bases from V and 3 bases from J; bases unmatched to any gene: 3. The germline gives CDR1 MGHRA, CDR2 YSYEKL.

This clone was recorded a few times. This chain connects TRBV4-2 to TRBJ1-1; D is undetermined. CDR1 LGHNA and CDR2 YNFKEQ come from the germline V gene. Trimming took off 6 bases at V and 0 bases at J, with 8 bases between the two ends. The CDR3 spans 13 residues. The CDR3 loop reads CASSATVNTEAFF. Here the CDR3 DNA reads TGTGCCAGCAGTGCTACGGTGAACACTGAAGCTTTCTTT.

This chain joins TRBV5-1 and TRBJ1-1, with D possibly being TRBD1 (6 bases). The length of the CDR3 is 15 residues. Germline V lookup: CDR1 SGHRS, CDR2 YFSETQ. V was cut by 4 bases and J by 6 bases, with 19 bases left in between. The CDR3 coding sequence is TGCGCCAGCAGCGACCTACAGGGCGGCGGCGCTGAAGCTTTCTTT. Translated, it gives CASSDLQGGGAEAFF.

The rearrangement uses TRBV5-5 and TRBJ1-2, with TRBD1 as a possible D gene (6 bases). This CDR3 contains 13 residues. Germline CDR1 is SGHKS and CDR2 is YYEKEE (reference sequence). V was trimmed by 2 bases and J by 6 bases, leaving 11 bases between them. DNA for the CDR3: TGTGCCAGCAGCTTTTTACAGGGCGATGGCTACACCTTC. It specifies CASSFLQGDGYTF.

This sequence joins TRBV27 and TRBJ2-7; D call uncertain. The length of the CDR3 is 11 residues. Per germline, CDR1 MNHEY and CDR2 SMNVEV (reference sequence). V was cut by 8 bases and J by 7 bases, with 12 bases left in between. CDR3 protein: CASRNPREQYF. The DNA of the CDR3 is TGTGCCAGCCGTAATCCCAGAGAGCAGTACTTC.

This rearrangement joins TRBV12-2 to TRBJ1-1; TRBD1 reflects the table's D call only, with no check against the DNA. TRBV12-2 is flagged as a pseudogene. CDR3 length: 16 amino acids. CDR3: CGVSRIRTRGNTEAFF. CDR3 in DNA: TGTGGGGTATCGCGTATCAGGACAAGAGGGAACACTGAAGCTTTCTTT.

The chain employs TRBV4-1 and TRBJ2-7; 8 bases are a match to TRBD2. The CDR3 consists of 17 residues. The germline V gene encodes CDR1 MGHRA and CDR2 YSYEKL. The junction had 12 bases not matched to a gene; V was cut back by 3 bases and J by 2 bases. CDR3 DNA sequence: TGCGCCAGCAGCCATCCCTTTACCGGGACTAGTGCCTACGAGCAGTACTTC. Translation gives CASSHPFTGTSAYEQYF.

The DNA of the CDR3 is TGTGCTAGTGGTTTGGTAGGATTGACAGGGTCTTCCAAAGAGACCCAGTACTTC. This codes for CASGLVGLTGSSKETQYF. V usage is TRBV12-5 and J usage is TRBJ2-5; TRBD1 matches at 7 bases. Looked up from germline, CDR1 is LGHNT and CDR2 is FRNRAP. This CDR3 is 18 amino acids long. V dropped 0 bases and J dropped 3; count of bases not matched to a gene: 13.

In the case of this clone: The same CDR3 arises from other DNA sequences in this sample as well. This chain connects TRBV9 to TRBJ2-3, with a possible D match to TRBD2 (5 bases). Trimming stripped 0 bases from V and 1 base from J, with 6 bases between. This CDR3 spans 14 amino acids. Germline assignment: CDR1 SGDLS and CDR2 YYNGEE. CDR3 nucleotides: TGTGCCAGCAGCGTAGTCGGGGGCACAGATACGCAGTATTTT. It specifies CASSVVGGTDTQYF.

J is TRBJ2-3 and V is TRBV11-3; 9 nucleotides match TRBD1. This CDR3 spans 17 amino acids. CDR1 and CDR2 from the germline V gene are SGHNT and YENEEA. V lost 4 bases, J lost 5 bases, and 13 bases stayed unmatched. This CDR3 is CASSSVDGQGRIDTQYF. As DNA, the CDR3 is TGTGCCAGCAGCTCCGTTGACGGACAGGGGAGGATAGATACGCAGTATTTT.

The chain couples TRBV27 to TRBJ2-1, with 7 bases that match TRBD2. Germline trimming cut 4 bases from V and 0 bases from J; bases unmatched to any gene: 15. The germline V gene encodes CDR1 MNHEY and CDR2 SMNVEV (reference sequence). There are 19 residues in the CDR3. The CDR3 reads CASSYAGAPLTSSYNEQFF. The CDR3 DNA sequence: TGTGCCAGCAGTTATGCGGGAGCCCCCCTTACGAGCTCCTACAATGAGCAGTTCTTC.

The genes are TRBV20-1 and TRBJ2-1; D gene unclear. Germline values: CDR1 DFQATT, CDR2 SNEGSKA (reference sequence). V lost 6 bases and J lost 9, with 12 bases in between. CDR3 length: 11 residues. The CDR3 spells CSARRSGEQFF. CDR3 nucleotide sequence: TGCAGTGCCCGACGTTCAGGTGAGCAGTTCTTC.

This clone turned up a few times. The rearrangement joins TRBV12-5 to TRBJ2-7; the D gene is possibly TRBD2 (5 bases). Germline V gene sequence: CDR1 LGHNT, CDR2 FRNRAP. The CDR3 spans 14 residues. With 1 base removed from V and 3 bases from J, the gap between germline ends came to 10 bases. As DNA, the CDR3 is TGTGCTAGTGGTTTGGGGGTGGAGGTCTACGAGCAGTACTTC. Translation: CASGLGVEVYEQYF.

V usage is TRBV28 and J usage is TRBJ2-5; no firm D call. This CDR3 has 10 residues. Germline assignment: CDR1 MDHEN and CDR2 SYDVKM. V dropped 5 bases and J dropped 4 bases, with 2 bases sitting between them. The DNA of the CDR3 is TGTGCCAGCAGTCGAGAGACCCAGTACTTC. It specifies CASSRETQYF.

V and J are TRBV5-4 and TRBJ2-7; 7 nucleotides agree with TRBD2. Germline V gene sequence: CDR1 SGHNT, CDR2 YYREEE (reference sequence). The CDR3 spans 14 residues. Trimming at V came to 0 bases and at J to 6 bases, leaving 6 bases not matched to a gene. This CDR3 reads CASSLVGEGGEQYF. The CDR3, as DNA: TGTGCCAGCAGCTTGGTGGGGGAGGGTGGCGAGCAGTACTTC.

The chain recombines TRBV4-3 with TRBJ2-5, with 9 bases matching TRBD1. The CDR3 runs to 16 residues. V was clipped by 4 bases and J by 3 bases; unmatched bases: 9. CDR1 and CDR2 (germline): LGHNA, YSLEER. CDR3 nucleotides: TGCGCCAGCAGCCCCAAGTGGACAGGGGTTGAAGAGACCCAGTACTTC. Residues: CASSPKWTGVEETQYF.

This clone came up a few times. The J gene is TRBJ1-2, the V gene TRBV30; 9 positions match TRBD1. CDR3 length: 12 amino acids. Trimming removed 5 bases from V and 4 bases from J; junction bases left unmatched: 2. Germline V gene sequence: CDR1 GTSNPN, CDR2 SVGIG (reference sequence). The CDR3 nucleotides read TGTGCCTGGTGGACAGGGGCCTATGGCTACACCTTC. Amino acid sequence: CAWWTGAYGYTF.

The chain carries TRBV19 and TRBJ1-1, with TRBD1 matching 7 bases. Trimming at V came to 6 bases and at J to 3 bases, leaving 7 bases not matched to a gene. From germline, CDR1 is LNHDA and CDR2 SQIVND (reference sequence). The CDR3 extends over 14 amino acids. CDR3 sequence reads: CASSVDRSHTEAFF. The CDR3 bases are TGTGCCAGTAGCGTGGACAGGAGTCACACTGAAGCTTTCTTT.

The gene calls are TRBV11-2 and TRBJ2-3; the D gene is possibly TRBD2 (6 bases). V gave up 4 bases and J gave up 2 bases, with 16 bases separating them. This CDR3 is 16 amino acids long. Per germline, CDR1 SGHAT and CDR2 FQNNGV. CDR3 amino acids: CASSSRGSGYTDTQYF. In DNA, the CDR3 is TGTGCCAGCAGCTCGAGGGGTAGCGGATACACAGATACGCAGTATTTT.

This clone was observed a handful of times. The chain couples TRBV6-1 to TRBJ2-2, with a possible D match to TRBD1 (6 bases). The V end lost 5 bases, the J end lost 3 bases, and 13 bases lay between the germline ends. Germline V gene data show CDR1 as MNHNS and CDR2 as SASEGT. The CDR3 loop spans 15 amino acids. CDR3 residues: CASSRGTEHTGELFF. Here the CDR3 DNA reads TGTGCCAGCAGTAGGGGGACGGAGCACACCGGGGAGCTGTTTTTT.

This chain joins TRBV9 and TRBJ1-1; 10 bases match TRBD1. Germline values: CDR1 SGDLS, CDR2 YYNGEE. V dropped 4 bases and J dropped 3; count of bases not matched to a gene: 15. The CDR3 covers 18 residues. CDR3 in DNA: TGTGCCAGCAGCCCCTCCCCCGGGACAGGGGTGTGGGACACTGAAGCTTTCTTT. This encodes CASSPSPGTGVWDTEAFF.

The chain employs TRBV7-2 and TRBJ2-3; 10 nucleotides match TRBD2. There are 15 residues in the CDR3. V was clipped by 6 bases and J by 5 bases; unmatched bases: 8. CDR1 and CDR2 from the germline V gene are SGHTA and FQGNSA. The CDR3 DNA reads TGTGCCAGCAGTCCACCGGGACTAGCGATAGATACGCAGTATTTT. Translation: CASSPPGLAIDTQYF.

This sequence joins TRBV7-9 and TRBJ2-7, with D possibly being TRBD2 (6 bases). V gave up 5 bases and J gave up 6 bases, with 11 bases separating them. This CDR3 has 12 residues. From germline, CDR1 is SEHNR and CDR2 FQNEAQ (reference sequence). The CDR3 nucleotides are TGTGCCAGCAGCCGGCAGGGAGGCGAGCAGTACTTC. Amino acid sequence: CASSRQGGEQYF.

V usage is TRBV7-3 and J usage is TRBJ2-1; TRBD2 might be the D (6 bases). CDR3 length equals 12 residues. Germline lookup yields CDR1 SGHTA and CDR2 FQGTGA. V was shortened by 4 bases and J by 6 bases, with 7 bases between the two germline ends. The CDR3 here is CASSWGVNEQFF. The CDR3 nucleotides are TGTGCCAGCAGCTGGGGGGTCAATGAGCAGTTCTTC.

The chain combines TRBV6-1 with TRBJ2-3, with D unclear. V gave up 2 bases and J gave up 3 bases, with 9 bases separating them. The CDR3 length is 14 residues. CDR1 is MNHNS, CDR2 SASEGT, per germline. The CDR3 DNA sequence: TGTGCCAGCAGTGAACCCGCGGAGACAGATACGCAGTATTTT. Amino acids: CASSEPAETDTQYF.